This T cell receptor beta chain emerged from a study of cytomegalovirus exposure and HLA in healthy donors (dated by TCRdb to 2017 to 2019). About the investigation overall: According to a later analysis, one platform produced both the roughly 130 validation repertoires and the 670 or so repertoires of the first cohort. In addition to the first cohort of 666 subjects, a separate validation cohort of 120 different subjects was used. The study aimed to test whether cataloging public T cell receptors could reveal signatures of past pathogen exposure. To predict cytomegalovirus infection status, the study brought together high-throughput TCR immunosequencing, statistical association of individual TCRs with disease status, and machine learning. Here is what the overall study found, with its caveats: It was suggested by the authors that the approach could potentially be generalized to other disease states and immunological phenotypes. In both the original and validation cohorts, the classifier was reported to diagnose cytomegalovirus status with high specificity and sensitivity. Across donors, most TCR sequences were observed very rarely, whereas some public TCRs were present in many individuals. A later analysis lacked HLA typing for the validation cohort, so it scored co-occurrence in that cohort across all 120 or so repertoires. The study listed approximately 150 TCR beta chains as associated with cytomegalovirus. A few of the identified cytomegalovirus-associated TCR beta chains were confirmed in vitro to be specific for cytomegalovirus antigens. Subsequent analysis determined that TCRs grouped into clusters in the first cohort also showed a tendency toward co-occurrence across the roughly 130 validation repertoires, and 94% of cluster scores exceeded 0.

Library preparation was by the immunoSEQ multiplex PCR assay. Turning to the authors' computational methods: A statistical classification framework was developed to diagnose cytomegalovirus status using the catalog of TCR beta chain sequences. TCRdb limited this immuneACCESS table to in-frame rearrangements with V and J called. A share of clones is missing; checked studies link under half to unresolved V genes, and the rest is unexplained. Clone size and V and J calls were adopted from that table, with D and trimming inferred from the DNA. The sample table contains some 120,000 clones; only one count was recorded for roughly 89% of them. The ten largest clones capture approximately 2% of the sample. The donors belonged to the validation cohort of about 120 subjects, which was separate from the roughly 670-subject first cohort. Turning to this clone: Its antigen is still unknown. Per-base quality was not reported, and no clone a single base away is much larger than it.

The sequencing input was PBMCs. The origin of this receptor is a woman younger than 35 in good health and CMV-seronegative.

The CDR3 region reads CASSLVPGLAGGSYEQYF. At the DNA level, the sequence is TGTGCCAGCAGCTTAGTCCCCGGACTAGCGGGGGGCAGTTACGAGCAGTACTTC. The sequence joins TRBV5-5 to TRBJ2-7, with TRBD2 matching 14 junction bases. Here V drops 2 bases and J drops 4 bases, and the junction holds 11 bases not matched to any gene. Based on the germline V gene (reference sequence), the CDR1 and CDR2 sequences are SGHKS and YYEKEE. Inclusive of the bounding cysteine and phenylalanine, the CDR3 is 18 residues long. The only DNA kept is the CDR3, 54 bases in frame from the first base.